This T cell receptor beta chain was captured in a study of cytomegalovirus exposure and HLA in healthy donors. The assay was immunoSEQ multiplex PCR, and TCRdb's table has in-frame clones only and misses some. In the table there are 66,000 or so clones, approximately 96% of which are singletons. The receptor's source is a young woman in good health and CMV-seropositive. The sequencing input was PBMCs.

CDR3 coding DNA: TGTGCCAGCAGCTTAGGGAGTACTATGAACACTGAAGCTTTCTTT. Encoded protein: CASSLGSTMNTEAFF. This rearrangement joins TRBV7-9 to TRBJ1-1; D not certain. Germline V gene data show CDR1 as SEHNR and CDR2 as FQNEAQ (reference sequence). The germline V and J ends were trimmed by 1 base and 0 bases, with 9 bases remaining between them. The CDR3 has 15 residues.